This T cell receptor beta chain was observed in a study of blood T cell repertoires in COVID-19. Study summary: Acute-phase and convalescent COVID-19 samples originated in the United States, Italy and Spain.

In this sample, this clone turned up once. Authors' data handling: Cell counts per sample came from amplifying reference gene primers. Sequencing was performed with immunoSEQ multiplex PCR; in TCRdb, only in-frame clones are kept and a portion is missing. Clone size and the V and J calls come from that table; the DNA yielded D and trimming. The sample records some 180,000 clones, 80% to 90% being singletons. This CDR3 has 16 amino acids. V lost 2 bases to trimming and J lost 2 bases; unmatched junction nucleotides: 1. The germline V gene encodes CDR1 MNHEY and CDR2 SVGAGI. The chain recombines TRBV6-5 with TRBJ2-6, with TRBD1 matching over 9 bases. This TCR came from a woman older than 75 with acute or convalescent COVID-19. The sequencing input was peripheral blood. In DNA, the CDR3 is TGTGCCAGCAGTTACGGACAGGGGACTGGGGCCAACGTCCTGACTTTC. This encodes CASSYGQGTGANVLTF.